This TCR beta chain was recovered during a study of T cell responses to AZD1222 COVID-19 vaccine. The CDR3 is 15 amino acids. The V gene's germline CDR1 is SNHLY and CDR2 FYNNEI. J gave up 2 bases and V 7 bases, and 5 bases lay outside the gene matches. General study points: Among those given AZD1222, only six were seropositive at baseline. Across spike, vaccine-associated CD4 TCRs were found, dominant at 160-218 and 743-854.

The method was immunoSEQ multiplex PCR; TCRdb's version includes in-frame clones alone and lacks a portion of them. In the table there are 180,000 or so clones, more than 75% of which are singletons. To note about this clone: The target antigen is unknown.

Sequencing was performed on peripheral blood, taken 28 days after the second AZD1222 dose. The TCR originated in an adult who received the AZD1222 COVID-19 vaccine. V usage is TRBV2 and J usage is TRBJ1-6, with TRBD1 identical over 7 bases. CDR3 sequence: CASTEGAAYNSPLHF. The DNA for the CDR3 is TGTGCCAGCACTGAGGGGGCGGCCTATAATTCACCCCTCCACTTT. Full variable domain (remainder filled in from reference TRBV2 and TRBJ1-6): EPEVTQTPSHQVTQMGQEVILRCVPISNHLYFYWYRQILGQKVEFLVSFYNNEISEKSEIFDDQFSVERPDGSNFTLKIRSTKLEDSAMYFCASTEGAAYNSPLHFGNGTRLTVT.